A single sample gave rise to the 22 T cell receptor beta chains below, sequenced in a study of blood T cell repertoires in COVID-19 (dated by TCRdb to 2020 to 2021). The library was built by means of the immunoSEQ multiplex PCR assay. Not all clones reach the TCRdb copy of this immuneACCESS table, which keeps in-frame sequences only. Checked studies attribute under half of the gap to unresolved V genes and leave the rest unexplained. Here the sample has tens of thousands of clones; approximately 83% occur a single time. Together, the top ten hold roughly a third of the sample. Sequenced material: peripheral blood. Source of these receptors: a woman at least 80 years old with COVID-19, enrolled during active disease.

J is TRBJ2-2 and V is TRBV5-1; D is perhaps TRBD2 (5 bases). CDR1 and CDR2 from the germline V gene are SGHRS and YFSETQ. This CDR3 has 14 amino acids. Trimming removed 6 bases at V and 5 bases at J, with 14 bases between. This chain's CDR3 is CASKATTETGELFF. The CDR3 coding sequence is TGCGCCAGCAAGGCGACTACCGAGACCGGGGAGCTGTTTTTT.

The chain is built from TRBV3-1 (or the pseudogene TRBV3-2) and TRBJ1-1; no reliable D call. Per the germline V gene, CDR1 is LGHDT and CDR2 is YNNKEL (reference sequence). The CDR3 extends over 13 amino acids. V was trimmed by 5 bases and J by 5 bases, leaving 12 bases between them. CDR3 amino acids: CASSSPPGTEAFF. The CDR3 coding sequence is TGTGCCAGCAGCTCCCCACCGGGGACTGAAGCTTTCTTT.

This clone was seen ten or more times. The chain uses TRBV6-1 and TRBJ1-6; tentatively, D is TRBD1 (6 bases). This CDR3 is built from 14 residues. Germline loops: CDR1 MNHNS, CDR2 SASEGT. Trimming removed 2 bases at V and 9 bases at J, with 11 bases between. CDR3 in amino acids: CASSEQGTPSPLHF. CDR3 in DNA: TGTGCCAGCAGTGAACAGGGGACCCCTTCACCCCTCCACTTT.

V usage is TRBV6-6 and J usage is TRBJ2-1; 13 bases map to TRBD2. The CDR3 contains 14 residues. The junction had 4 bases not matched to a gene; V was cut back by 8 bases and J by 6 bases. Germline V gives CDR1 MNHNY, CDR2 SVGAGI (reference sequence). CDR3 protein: CASRGTSGINEQFF. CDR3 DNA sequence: TGTGCCAGCCGCGGGACTAGCGGGATCAATGAGCAGTTCTTC.

This CDR3 reads CASNDRGPQPQHF. The CDR3, as DNA: TGTGCCAGCAACGACAGGGGGCCTCAGCCCCAGCATTTT. The rearrangement joins TRBV2 to TRBJ1-5, with TRBD1 matching 10 bases. Per germline, CDR1 SNHLY and CDR2 FYNNEI. J was trimmed by 6 bases and V by 7 bases; bases with no gene match: 3. This CDR3 spans 13 amino acids.

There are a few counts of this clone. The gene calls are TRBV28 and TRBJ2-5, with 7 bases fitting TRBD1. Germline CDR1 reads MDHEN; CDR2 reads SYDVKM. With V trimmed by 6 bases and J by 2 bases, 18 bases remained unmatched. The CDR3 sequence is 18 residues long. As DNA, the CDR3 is TGTGCCAGCAGCCCGGGTCCTACCGGGACAGCGTATCAAGAGACCCAGTACTTC. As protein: CASSPGPTGTAYQETQYF. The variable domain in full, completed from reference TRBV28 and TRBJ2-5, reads DVKVTQSSRYLVKRTGEKVFLECVQDMDHENMFWYRQDPGLGLRLIYFSYDVKMKEKGDIPEGYSVSREKKERFSLILESASTNQTSMYLCASSPGPTGTAYQETQYFGPGTRLLVL.

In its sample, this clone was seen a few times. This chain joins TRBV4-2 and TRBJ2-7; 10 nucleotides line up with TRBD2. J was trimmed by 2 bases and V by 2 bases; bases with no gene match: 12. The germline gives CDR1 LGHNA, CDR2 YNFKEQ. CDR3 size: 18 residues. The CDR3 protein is CASSQLAGVSLSAYEQYF. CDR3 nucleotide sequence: TGTGCCAGCAGCCAACTAGCGGGAGTTTCCCTTAGCGCCTACGAGCAGTACTTC.

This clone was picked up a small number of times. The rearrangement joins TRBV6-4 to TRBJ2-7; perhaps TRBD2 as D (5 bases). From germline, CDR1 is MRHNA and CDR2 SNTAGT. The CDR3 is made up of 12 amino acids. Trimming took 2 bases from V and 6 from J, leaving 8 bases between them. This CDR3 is CASSDLAGEQYF. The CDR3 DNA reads TGTGCCAGCAGTGACCTAGCAGGCGAGCAGTACTTC.

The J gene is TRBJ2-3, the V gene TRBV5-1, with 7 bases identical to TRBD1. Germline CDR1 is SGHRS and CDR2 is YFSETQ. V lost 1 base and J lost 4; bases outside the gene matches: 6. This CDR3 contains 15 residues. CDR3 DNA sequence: TGCGCCAGCAGCTTGACAGGGGTTGGGTCAGATACGCAGTATTTT. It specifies CASSLTGVGSDTQYF.

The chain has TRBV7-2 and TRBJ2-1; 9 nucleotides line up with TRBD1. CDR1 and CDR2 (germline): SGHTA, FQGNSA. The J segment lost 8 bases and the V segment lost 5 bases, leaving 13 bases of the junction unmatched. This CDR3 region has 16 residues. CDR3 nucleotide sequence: TGTGCCAGCAGCGTAAGGAGTGGGACAGGGCTCCATGAGCAGTTCTTC. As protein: CASSVRSGTGLHEQFF. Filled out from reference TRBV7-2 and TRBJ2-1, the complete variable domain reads GAGVSQSPSNKVTEKGKDVELRCDPISGHTALYWYRQSLGQGLEFLIYFQGNSAPDKSGLPSDRFSAERTGGSVSTLTIQRTQQEDSAVYLCASSVRSGTGLHEQFFGPGTRLTVL.

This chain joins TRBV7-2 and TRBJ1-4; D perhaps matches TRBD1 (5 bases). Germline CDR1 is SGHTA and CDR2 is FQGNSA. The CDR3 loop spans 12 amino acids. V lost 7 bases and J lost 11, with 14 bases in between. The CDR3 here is CASKYDGTKLFF. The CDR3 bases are TGTGCCAGCAAGTACGACGGGACTAAACTGTTTTTT.

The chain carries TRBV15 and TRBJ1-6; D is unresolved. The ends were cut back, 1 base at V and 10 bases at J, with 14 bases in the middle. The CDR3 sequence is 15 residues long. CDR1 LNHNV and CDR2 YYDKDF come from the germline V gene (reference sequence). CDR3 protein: CATSRGHPTGSPLHF. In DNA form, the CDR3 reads TGTGCCACCAGCAGAGGGCACCCGACTGGATCACCCCTCCACTTT.

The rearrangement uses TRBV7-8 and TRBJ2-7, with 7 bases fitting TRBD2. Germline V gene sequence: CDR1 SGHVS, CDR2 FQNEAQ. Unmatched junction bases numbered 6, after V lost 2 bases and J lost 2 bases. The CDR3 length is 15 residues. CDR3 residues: CASSLRAGTPYEQYF. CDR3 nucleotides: TGTGCCAGCAGCTTACGAGCGGGAACCCCCTACGAGCAGTACTTC.

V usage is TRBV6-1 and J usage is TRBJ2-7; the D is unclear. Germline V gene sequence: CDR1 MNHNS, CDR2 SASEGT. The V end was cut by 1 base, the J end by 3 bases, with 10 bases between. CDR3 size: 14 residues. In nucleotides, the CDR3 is TGTGCCAGCAGTGAAGGGCAAGAATACTACGAGCAGTACTTC. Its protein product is CASSEGQEYYEQYF.

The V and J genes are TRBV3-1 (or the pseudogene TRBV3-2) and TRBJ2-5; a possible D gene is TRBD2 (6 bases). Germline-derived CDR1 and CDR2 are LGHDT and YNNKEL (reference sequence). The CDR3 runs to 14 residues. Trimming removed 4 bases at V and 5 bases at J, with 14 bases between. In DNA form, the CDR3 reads TGTGCCAGCAGCCCTATGGGCCGGGGGGAGACCCAGTACTTC. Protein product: CASSPMGRGETQYF.

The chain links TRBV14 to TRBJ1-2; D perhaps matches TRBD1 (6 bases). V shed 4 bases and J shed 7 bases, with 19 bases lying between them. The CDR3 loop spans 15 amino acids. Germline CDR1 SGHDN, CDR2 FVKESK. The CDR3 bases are TGTGCCAGCAGCCCAACATACAGGGCTAGGGTTGGCTACACCTTC. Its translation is CASSPTYRARVGYTF.

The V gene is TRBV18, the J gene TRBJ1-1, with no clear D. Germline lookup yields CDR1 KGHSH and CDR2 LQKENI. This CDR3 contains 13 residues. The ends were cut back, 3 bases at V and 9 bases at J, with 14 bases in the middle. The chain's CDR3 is CASSPVAELKAFF. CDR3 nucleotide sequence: TGTGCCAGCTCACCGGTGGCAGAATTAAAAGCTTTCTTT.

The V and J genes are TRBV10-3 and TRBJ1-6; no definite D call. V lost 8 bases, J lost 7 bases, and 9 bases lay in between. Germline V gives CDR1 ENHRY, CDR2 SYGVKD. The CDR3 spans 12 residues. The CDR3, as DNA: TGTGCCATCGCTAGGCCCAATTCACCCCTCCACTTT. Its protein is CAIARPNSPLHF.

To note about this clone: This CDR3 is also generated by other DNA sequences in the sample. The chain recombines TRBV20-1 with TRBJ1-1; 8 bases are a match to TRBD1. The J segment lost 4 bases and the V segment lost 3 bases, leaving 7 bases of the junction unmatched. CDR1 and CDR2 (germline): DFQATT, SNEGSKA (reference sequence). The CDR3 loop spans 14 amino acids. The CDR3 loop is CSASRQGAGTEAFF. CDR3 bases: TGCAGTGCTAGTCGGCAGGGGGCGGGCACTGAAGCTTTCTTT.

The CDR3 here is CASSQQGAGTEAFF. The DNA for the CDR3 is TGTGCCAGCAGCCAACAGGGGGCCGGCACTGAAGCTTTCTTT. This chain joins TRBV5-5 and TRBJ1-1; 9 bases are a match to TRBD1. V trimming: 4 bases; J trimming: 4 bases; junction bases outside the gene matches: 5. The CDR3 has 14 residues. CDR1 and CDR2 from the germline V gene are SGHKS and YYEKEE (reference sequence).

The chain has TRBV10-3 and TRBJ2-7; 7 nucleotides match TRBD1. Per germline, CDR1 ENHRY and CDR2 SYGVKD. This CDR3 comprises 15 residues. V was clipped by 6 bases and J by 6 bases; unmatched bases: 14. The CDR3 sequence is CAIRETRGFPLEQYF. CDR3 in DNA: TGTGCCATCAGAGAAACCAGGGGGTTCCCCCTCGAGCAGTACTTC.

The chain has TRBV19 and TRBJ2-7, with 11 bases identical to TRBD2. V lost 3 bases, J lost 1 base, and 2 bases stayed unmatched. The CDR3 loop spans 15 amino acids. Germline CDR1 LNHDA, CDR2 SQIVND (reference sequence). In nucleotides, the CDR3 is TGTGCCAGTAGTATTCTAGCGGGGGGTTCCTACGAGCAGTACTTC. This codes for CASSILAGGSYEQYF.